This record concerns one T cell receptor (beta chain) sequence. The data derive from a study of blood T cell repertoires in COVID-19. In the study overall: Acute and convalescent COVID-19 samples came from the United States, Italy and Spain. T cells, B-cell-depleted T cells, or PBMCs provided the cDNA or gDNA that served as material.

In the study's own analysis: From reference gene primer amplification, estimates of nucleated cell counts were derived. Profiled with immunoSEQ multiplex PCR; TCRdb holds only in-frame clones, not every one. V, J and clone size derive from that table, while D and trimming were established from the DNA sequence. Among 130,000 or so clones listed, 85% to 90% were seen once. This TCR was recovered from a man between 65 and 79 years old with active or convalescent COVID-19. Sequencing was carried out using peripheral blood.

CDR3 residues: CASFRTQRPSDEQYF. In DNA form, the CDR3 reads TGTGCCAGCTTTAGAACGCAGCGCCCGTCGGACGAGCAGTACTTC. The chain has TRBV2 and TRBJ2-7; unclear D gene. CDR1 SNHLY and CDR2 FYNNEI come from the germline V gene. Trimming shortened V by 8 bases and J by 5 bases, and 22 bases separated the two germline ends. This CDR3 is 15 amino acids long.